This T cell receptor (beta chain) was retrieved from a study of Ad26.COV2.S vaccination and SARS-CoV-2 variants. Looking at the study overall: Among those in the COV1001 Ad26.COV2.S trial arm was the donor. Into the muscle, Ad26.COV2.S was dosed once or twice, 56 days apart.

This table comes from immunoSEQ multiplex PCR, and its TCRdb copy is limited to in-frame clones, with some not included. The sample records roughly 380,000 clones, around 87% being singletons. A word on this clone: Its antigen is not known.

Germline CDR1 GTSNPN, CDR2 SVGIG (reference sequence). The V and J ends lost 4 bases and 11 bases respectively, with 15 bases between them. This CDR3 contains 13 residues. Study-wide results and caveats: Non-spike TCR breadth did not differ much between vaccine and placebo recipients. Reported post-vaccination CD8+ and CD4+ T cell responses to spike showed substantial breadth.

Treatment denoted: some 20 received Ad26.COV2.S at low or high dose, single or two shots; roughly five received placebo; per-sample allocation not given. Specimens were obtained on day 63 following the first vaccine or placebo injection. The material sequenced was peripheral blood, taken in a trial of Ad26.COV2.S vaccine versus placebo. J is TRBJ2-6 and V is TRBV30; unclear D gene. The origin of this receptor is a person aged 18-65 years who received the Ad26.COV2.S COVID-19 vaccine or a placebo. The CDR3, as DNA: TGTGCCTGGACCCGACCCCCACGGGACGTCCTGACTTTC. Its protein product is CAWTRPPRDVLTF.